This TCR beta chain was found in a study of cytomegalovirus exposure and HLA in healthy donors. Study in general: HLA-typed donors were the source of 82 million or so unique TCRs, which an early data release held. Study outcomes and limitations: In presence/absence analyses, roughly uniform sequencing depth across donors was assumed. There were about 160 TCR beta chains listed as cytomegalovirus-associated. The dataset shows that most TCR sequences were rare, while some public TCRs occurred in many donors.

The CDR3 is made up of 15 amino acids. V was trimmed by 0 bases and J by 5 bases, leaving 11 bases between them. Germline V gene sequence: CDR1 SGHNT, CDR2 YYREEE (reference sequence). This clone was observed a single time. Its antigen is undetermined. Use of 60 Vbeta and 13 Jbeta primers characterized the PCR. Generated by immunoSEQ multiplex PCR, the TCRdb table keeps only in-frame clones and is missing some. Among around 77,000 clones listed, more than 75% were seen once. Sequenced: PBMCs. The receptor comes from a middle-aged man in good health and CMV-seronegative. The genes are TRBV5-4 and TRBJ2-2; D unclear. The chain's CDR3 is CASSLGLLSTGELFF. The CDR3 DNA sequence: TGTGCCAGCAGCTTGGGTCTCTTATCGACCGGGGAGCTGTTTTTT.